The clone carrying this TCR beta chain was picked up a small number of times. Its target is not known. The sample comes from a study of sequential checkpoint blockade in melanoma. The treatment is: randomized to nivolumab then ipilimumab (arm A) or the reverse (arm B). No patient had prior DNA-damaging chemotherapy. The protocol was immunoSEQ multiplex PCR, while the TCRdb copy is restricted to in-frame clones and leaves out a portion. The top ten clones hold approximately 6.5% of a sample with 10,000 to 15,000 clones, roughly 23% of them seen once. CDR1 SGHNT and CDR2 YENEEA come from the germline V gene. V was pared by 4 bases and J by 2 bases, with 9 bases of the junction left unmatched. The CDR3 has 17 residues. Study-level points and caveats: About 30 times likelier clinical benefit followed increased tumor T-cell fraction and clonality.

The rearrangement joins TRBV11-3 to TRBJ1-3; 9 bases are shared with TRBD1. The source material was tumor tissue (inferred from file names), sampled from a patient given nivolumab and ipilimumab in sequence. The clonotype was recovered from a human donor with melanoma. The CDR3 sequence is CASSSLRDRDAGNTIYF. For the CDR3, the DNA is TGTGCCAGCAGCTCCCTCCGGGACAGGGACGCTGGAAACACCATATATTTT.